Listed below are T cell receptor beta chains from one sample, sequenced in a study of blood T cell repertoires in COVID-19. Profiling relied on immunoSEQ multiplex PCR, and the TCRdb table lists in-frame clones only, not all of them. This repertoire shows about 180,000 clones, 70% to 90% found once; its top ten account for 9.5% to 12%. Sequenced material: peripheral blood. All receptors derive from a human donor with active or convalescent COVID-19. The donor label of this sample is uncertain. The CDR3 runs from the conserved cysteine through the conserved F or W. D genes are given only for firm matches. Clone size is stated in some rows and not others, as once, few, many or a class when expanded.

>few|TRBJ2-5|TRBV4-1|TRBD1
CASSQSGQVLETQYF
TGCGCCAGCAGCCAGTCGGGACAGGTCTTAGAGACCCAGTACTTC
>-|TRBJ2-4|TRBV7-2|-
CASSPSLTGTKNIQYF
TGTGCCAGCAGCCCCAGCCTCACAGGGACCAAAAACATTCAGTACTTC
>few|TRBJ1-6|TRBV27|-
CASSSLGAGSPLHF
TGTGCCAGCAGTTCCCTAGGGGCTGGTTCACCCCTCCACTTT
>once|TRBJ1-6|TRBV4-3|-
CASSQEKVTGHNSPLHF
TGCGCCAGCAGCCAAGAAAAGGTGACAGGACATAATTCACCCCTCCACTTT
>-|TRBJ1-3|TRBV28|TRBD1
CASSPYGTGTGGVNTIYF
TGTGCCAGCAGCCCATATGGTACCGGGACAGGGGGGGTAAACACCATATATTTT
>-|TRBJ1-1|TRBV5-5|TRBD1
CASSGSTGGTEAFF
TGTGCCAGCAGCGGATCGACAGGGGGCACTGAAGCTTTCTTT
>-|TRBJ2-1|TRBV5-1|TRBD2
CASSLAAGLAGIAVYNEQFF
TGCGCCAGCAGCTTGGCGGCGGGACTAGCGGGAATCGCCGTATACAATGAGCAGTTCTTC
>few|TRBJ1-2|TRBV5-1|TRBD1
CASSFTRQGYTF
TGCGCCAGCAGCTTCACCCGACAGGGGTACACCTTC
>-|TRBJ2-1|TRBV9|TRBD2
CASSDLSGGDYNEQFF
TGTGCCAGCAGTGATCTAAGCGGGGGGGACTACAATGAGCAGTTCTTC
>-|TRBJ1-3|TRBV9|TRBD1
CASAGQGGNTIYF
TGTGCCAGCGCGGGACAGGGTGGAAACACCATATATTTT
>-|TRBJ1-4|TRBV5-4|TRBD1
CASSLGGAGGNEKLFF
TGTGCCAGCAGCTTGGGTGGGGCAGGGGGGAACGAAAAACTGTTTTTT
>-|TRBJ2-3|TRBV19|TRBD2
CASRAGEGGGDTQYF
TGTGCCAGTAGGGCCGGGGAGGGAGGTGGAGATACGCAGTATTTT
>-|TRBJ1-1|TRBV25-1|-
CASSGPGFHTEAFF
TGTGCCAGCAGTGGCCCCGGGTTTCACACTGAAGCTTTCTTT
>few|TRBJ2-1|TRBV24-1|-
CATETGLTSGNYNEQFF
TGTGCCACCGAGACAGGGTTAACTAGCGGAAACTACAATGAGCAGTTCTTC
>-|TRBJ2-1|TRBV7-9|TRBD2
CASNPPGTSVGSEQFF
TGTGCCAGCAACCCTCCTGGGACTAGCGTTGGCAGTGAGCAGTTCTTC
>-|TRBJ1-4|TRBV3-1/TRBV3-2|-
CASSQTGVANEKLFF
TGTGCCAGCAGCCAAACGGGGGTGGCTAATGAAAAACTGTTTTTT
>-|TRBJ1-4|TRBV19|TRBD1
CASSLETGDFNEKLFF
TGTGCCAGTAGTTTGGAGACAGGGGATTTTAATGAAAAACTGTTTTTT
>-|TRBJ1-1|TRBV5-1|-
CASSLKGGAGNTEAFF
TGCGCCAGCAGCTTGAAAGGAGGCGCAGGGAACACTGAAGCTTTCTTT
>-|TRBJ1-1|TRBV19|TRBD1
CASRGQGNTEAFF
TGTGCCAGTAGGGGACAGGGAAATACTGAAGCTTTCTTT
>-|TRBJ2-1|TRBV18|TRBD2
CASLPGLAGSVEQFF
TGTGCCAGCTTACCGGGACTAGCGGGATCGGTTGAGCAGTTCTTC
>many|TRBJ2-1|TRBV9|-
CASSPTSAPNGEQFF
TGTGCCAGCAGCCCGACTTCGGCTCCTAATGGGGAGCAGTTCTTC
>-|TRBJ1-1|TRBV6-5|-
CASSPTGYTEAFF
TGTGCCAGCAGTCCTACAGGGTACACTGAAGCTTTCTTT
>-|TRBJ2-1|TRBV2|TRBD2
CASTIPGLAVDEQFF
TGTGCCAGCACCATACCGGGACTAGCGGTCGATGAGCAGTTCTTC
>-|TRBJ1-6|TRBV12-3/TRBV12-4|-
CASSPGTIKPLHF
TGTGCCAGCAGTCCCGGGACAATCAAACCCCTCCACTTT
>few|TRBJ1-5|TRBV19|TRBD1
CASSPTGTAYQPQHF
TGTGCCAGTAGCCCGACCGGGACAGCCTATCAGCCCCAGCATTTT
>-|TRBJ1-2|TRBV29-1|-
CSVAIGVGYGYTF
TGCAGCGTTGCCATAGGGGTTGGCTATGGCTACACCTTC
>-|TRBJ2-7|TRBV20-1|-
CSASTNYEQYF
TGCAGTGCTTCCACTAACTACGAGCAGTACTTC
>-|TRBJ2-1|TRBV5-1|TRBD2
CASGLGTSGGPEQFF
TGCGCCAGCGGCTTGGGGACTAGCGGGGGACCTGAGCAGTTCTTC
>-|TRBJ1-1|TRBV28|-
CASSLPGLPPNFPEAFF
TGTGCCAGTTCCCTACCAGGATTGCCCCCTAATTTCCCTGAAGCTTTCTTT
>-|TRBJ1-1|TRBV4-3|-
CASSQSTGDTEAFF
TGCGCCAGCAGCCAATCCACAGGAGACACTGAAGCTTTCTTT
>-|TRBJ1-1|TRBV5-4|TRBD1
CASSHRDRDKAFF
TGTGCCAGCAGCCACCGGGACAGGGATAAAGCTTTCTTT
>few|TRBJ1-5|TRBV18|-
CASSPQNSNQPQHF
TGTGCCAGCTCACCCCAAAATAGCAATCAGCCCCAGCATTTT
>-|TRBJ2-7|TRBV28|-
CASRREDYEQYF
TGTGCCAGCAGAAGGGAGGACTACGAGCAGTACTTC
>-|TRBJ1-3|TRBV9|-
CASSGGNSGNTIYF
TGTGCCAGCAGCGGCGGGAACTCTGGAAACACCATATATTTT
>-|TRBJ1-2|TRBV18|-
CASSPNHSGYGYTF
TGTGCCAGCTCACCTAACCACTCCGGTTATGGCTACACCTTC
>-|TRBJ2-3|TRBV5-1|TRBD2
CASSLASGADTQYF
TGCGCCAGCAGCTTGGCTAGCGGCGCAGATACGCAGTATTTT
>-|TRBJ2-1|TRBV1|-
CTSSHRWTSGNDNEQFF
TGCACCAGCAGCCATCGGTGGACTAGCGGGAACGACAATGAGCAGTTCTTC
>-|TRBJ1-2|TRBV19|-
CASSIAQLYGYTF
TGTGCCAGTAGTATCGCCCAACTGTATGGCTACACCTTC